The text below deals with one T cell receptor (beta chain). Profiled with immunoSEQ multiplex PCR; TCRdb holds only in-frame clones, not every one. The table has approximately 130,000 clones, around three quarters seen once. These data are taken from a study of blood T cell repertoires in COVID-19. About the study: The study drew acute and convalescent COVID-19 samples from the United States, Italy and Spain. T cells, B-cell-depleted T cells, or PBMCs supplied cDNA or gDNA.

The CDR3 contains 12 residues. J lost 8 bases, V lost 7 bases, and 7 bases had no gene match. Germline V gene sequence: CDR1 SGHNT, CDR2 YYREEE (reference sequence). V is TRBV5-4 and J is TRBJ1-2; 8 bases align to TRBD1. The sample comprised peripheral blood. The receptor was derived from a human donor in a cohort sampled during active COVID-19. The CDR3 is CASSDRGNGYTF. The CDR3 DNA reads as TGTGCCAGCTCCGACAGGGGAAACGGCTACACCTTC.